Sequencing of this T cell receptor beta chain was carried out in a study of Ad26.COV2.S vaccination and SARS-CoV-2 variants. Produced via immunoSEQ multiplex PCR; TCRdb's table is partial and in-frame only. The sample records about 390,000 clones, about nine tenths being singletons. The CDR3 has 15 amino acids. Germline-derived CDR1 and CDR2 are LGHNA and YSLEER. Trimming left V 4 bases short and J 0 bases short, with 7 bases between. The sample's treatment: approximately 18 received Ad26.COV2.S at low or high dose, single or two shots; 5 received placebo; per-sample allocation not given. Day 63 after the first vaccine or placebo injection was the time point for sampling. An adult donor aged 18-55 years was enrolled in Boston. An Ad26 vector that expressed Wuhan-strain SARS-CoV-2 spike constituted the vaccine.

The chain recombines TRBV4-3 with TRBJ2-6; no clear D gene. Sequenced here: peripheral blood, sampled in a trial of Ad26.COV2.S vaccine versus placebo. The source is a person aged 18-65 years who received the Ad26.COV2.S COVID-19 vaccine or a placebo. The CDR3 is CASSLTHSGANVLTF. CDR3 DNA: TGCGCCAGCAGCCTCACCCACTCTGGGGCCAACGTCCTGACTTTC.